These T cell receptor beta chains were read from a single sample in a study of cytomegalovirus exposure and HLA in healthy donors. Some clones are missing from TCRdb's copy, which holds only in-frame ones; the method was immunoSEQ multiplex PCR. The sample records roughly 150,000 clones, approximately 80% being singletons. Sequencing was performed on PBMCs. The receptor set was obtained from a man aged 25-45 years in good health and CMV-seropositive. Each CDR3 is given with its conserved first and last residue. The D gene is left open where the match is weak. A row's size may be missing; if present it is once, few, many or a size class.

. | TRBJ2-7 | . | TRBV7-6 | CASSSATGFSRPYEQYF | TGTGCCAGCAGCTCGGCCACCGGGTTCTCAAGGCCCTACGAGCAGTACTTC
. | TRBJ1-2 | TRBD1 | TRBV5-6 | CASSWDTGVSGYTF | TGTGCCAGCAGCTGGGACACAGGGGTAAGCGGCTACACCTTC
. | TRBJ2-3 | TRBD2 | TRBV7-9 | CASSRVSGGITDTQYF | TGTGCCAGCAGCCGCGTTAGCGGGGGGATCACAGATACGCAGTATTTT
. | TRBJ2-7 | . | TRBV6-1 | CASSEWGGQEQYF | TGTGCCAGCAGTGAATGGGGGGGCCAAGAGCAGTACTTC
. | TRBJ2-2 | . | TRBV5-6 | CASSSRVFPTGELFF | TGTGCCAGCAGCTCTAGAGTATTCCCCACCGGGGAGCTGTTTTTT
. | TRBJ2-7 | . | TRBV13 | CASSLPGDGGTGEQYF | TGTGCCAGCAGCCTCCCCGGAGACGGGGGTACGGGCGAGCAGTACTTC
. | TRBJ2-1 | TRBD2 | TRBV10-3 | CAISESSGGYNEQFF | TGTGCCATCAGTGAGTCGAGCGGGGGTTACAATGAGCAGTTCTTC
. | TRBJ2-7 | . | TRBV1 | CTSSQDIRTSGITYEQYF | TGCACCAGCAGCCAAGATATACGGACTAGCGGGATAACCTACGAGCAGTACTTC
. | TRBJ1-5 | TRBD1 | TRBV18 | CASSPRGQGRDQPQHF | TGTGCCAGCTCACCACGCGGACAGGGTAGGGATCAGCCCCAGCATTTT
. | TRBJ2-2 | . | TRBV5-1 | CASSWGVGELFF | TGCGCCAGCAGCTGGGGGGTCGGGGAGCTGTTTTTT
. | TRBJ2-7 | . | TRBV4-1 | CASSQLLAYEQYF | TGCGCCAGCAGCCAATTACTTGCCTACGAGCAGTACTTC
. | TRBJ2-5 | TRBD1 | TRBV5-1 | CASSLFDRGETQYF | TGCGCCAGCAGCTTGTTCGACAGGGGTGAGACCCAGTACTTC
. | TRBJ1-1 | . | TRBV19 | CASSPGMGVTEAFF | TGTGCCAGTAGCCCAGGAATGGGTGTCACTGAAGCTTTCTTT
. | TRBJ2-7 | . | TRBV28 | CASSLARSSYEQYF | TGTGCCAGCAGTTTAGCCCGTAGCTCCTACGAGCAGTACTTC
. | TRBJ2-3 | TRBD2 | TRBV5-6 | CASRLAGGDTQYF | TGTGCCAGCAGACTAGCGGGGGGAGATACGCAGTATTTT
. | TRBJ2-5 | TRBD2 | TRBV6-5 | CASTRLAGTQETQYF | TGTGCCAGCACCAGACTAGCGGGCACCCAAGAGACCCAGTACTTC
. | TRBJ2-3 | TRBD2 | TRBV27 | CASSSSRGRGTDTQYF | TGTGCCAGCAGTTCCTCCAGAGGGAGGGGCACAGATACGCAGTATTTT
. | TRBJ2-5 | TRBD2 | TRBV4-2 | CASSQDPREGGGTQYF | TGTGCCAGCAGCCAAGATCCCCGGGAGGGCGGGGGGACCCAGTACTTC
. | TRBJ2-3 | . | TRBV27 | CASSGVPGGDTQYF | TGTGCCAGCTCCGGAGTCCCCGGCGGAGATACGCAGTATTTT
. | TRBJ2-7 | TRBD2 | TRBV27 | CASSSLGGDHVYEQYF | TGTGCCAGCAGTTCCCTGGGGGGGGACCATGTTTACGAGCAGTACTTC
. | TRBJ1-1 | . | TRBV27 | CASSLVRYTEAFF | TGTGCCAGCAGTTTAGTGCGGTACACTGAAGCTTTCTTT
. | TRBJ2-1 | TRBD1 | TRBV19 | CASTMGTGHNEQFF | TGTGCCAGTACCATGGGGACAGGTCACAATGAGCAGTTCTTC
. | TRBJ1-1 | TRBD1 | TRBV2 | CASSEWEDRMNTEAFF | TGTGCCAGCAGTGAGTGGGAGGACAGGATGAACACTGAAGCTTTCTTT
. | TRBJ2-3 | TRBD1 | TRBV18 | CASSPLGQGLDTQYF | TGTGCCAGCTCACCACTGGGACAGGGGTTAGATACGCAGTATTTT
. | TRBJ1-2 | . | TRBV27 | CASSNRRNYGYTF | TGTGCCAGCAGTAACAGGCGTAACTATGGCTACACCTTC
once | TRBJ2-7 | TRBD1 | TRBV11-2 | CASTLLGTEAYEQYF | TGTGCCAGCACCCTACTCGGGACAGAGGCCTACGAGCAGTACTTC
. | TRBJ2-1 | TRBD2 | TRBV19 | CASSLNSGTYNEQFF | TGTGCCAGTAGTTTAAATAGCGGGACATACAATGAGCAGTTCTTC
. | TRBJ2-7 | . | TRBV6-5 | CASHMADSYEQYF | TGTGCCAGCCACATGGCAGACTCCTACGAGCAGTACTTC
few | TRBJ2-3 | TRBD1 | TRBV5-6 | CASSWGTGSTDTQYF | TGTGCCAGCAGCTGGGGGACAGGAAGCACAGATACGCAGTATTTT
. | TRBJ2-5 | . | TRBV19 | CATSYVETQYF | TGTGCCACCTCTTATGTGGAGACCCAGTACTTC
. | TRBJ2-5 | . | TRBV19 | CASSISETQYF | TGTGCCAGTAGTATCTCGGAGACCCAGTACTTC
. | TRBJ2-1 | . | TRBV18 | CASSPDRHSYNEQFF | TGTGCCAGCTCACCAGATCGACACTCCTACAATGAGCAGTTCTTC
few | TRBJ1-4 | . | TRBV19 | CASTRRQANEKLFF | TGTGCCAGTACGCGGCGACAGGCAAATGAAAAACTGTTTTTT
. | TRBJ2-2 | TRBD2 | TRBV12-5 | CASGLAAGGLSGELFF | TGTGCTAGTGGTCTCGCAGCGGGGGGCTTGTCCGGGGAGCTGTTTTTT
. | TRBJ1-5 | TRBD1 | TRBV7-2 | CASSLAGGLGQPQHF | TGTGCCAGCAGCTTAGCAGGGGGCCTAGGTCAGCCCCAGCATTTT
few | TRBJ1-1 | TRBD1 | TRBV13 | CASSLRGHTEAFF | TGTGCCAGCAGCTTAAGGGGGCACACTGAAGCTTTCTTT
. | TRBJ2-5 | TRBD1 | TRBV2 | CASKGTGSPETQYF | TGTGCCAGCAAAGGGACAGGGAGCCCAGAGACCCAGTACTTC
once | TRBJ2-7 | . | TRBV20-1 | CSARPGYEQYF | TGCAGTGCTAGACCAGGCTACGAGCAGTACTTC
. | TRBJ2-7 | TRBD1 | TRBV13 | CASSLGSAGTGRYEQYF | TGTGCCAGCAGCTTAGGGTCCGCCGGGACAGGGAGATACGAGCAGTACTTC
. | TRBJ2-1 | . | TRBV11-2 | CASSPGATYNEQFF | TGTGCCAGCAGCCCTGGGGCAACCTACAATGAGCAGTTCTTC
. | TRBJ2-3 | TRBD2 | TRBV29-1 | CSVEVSSGGATDTQYF | TGCAGCGTTGAAGTGTCTAGCGGGGGGGCCACAGATACGCAGTATTTT
. | TRBJ2-1 | TRBD1 | TRBV30 | CALLRQGLGNEQFF | TGTGCCTTGTTACGACAGGGATTAGGCAATGAGCAGTTCTTC
. | TRBJ2-2 | TRBD2 | TRBV6-5 | CASIGSGSLTGELFF | TGTGCCAGCATAGGTAGCGGGAGCTTAACCGGGGAGCTGTTTTTT
few | TRBJ2-5 | TRBD1 | TRBV7-7 | CASSSTGGGETQYF | TGTGCCAGCAGCTCTACAGGGGGCGGTGAGACCCAGTACTTC
. | TRBJ2-1 | TRBD1 | TRBV2 | CASLRDSSYNEQFF | TGTGCCAGCCTCCGGGACAGTTCCTACAATGAGCAGTTCTTC
. | TRBJ1-2 | . | TRBV5-1 | CASTLLGGADYGYTF | TGCGCCAGCACCCTGCTTGGGGGGGCCGACTATGGCTACACCTTC
. | TRBJ1-5 | . | TRBV28 | CASSLSKMGGSQPQHF | TGTGCCAGCAGTTTATCCAAGATGGGGGGGAGTCAGCCCCAGCATTTT
. | TRBJ1-5 | . | TRBV18 | CASSGGDQPQHF | TGTGCCAGCTCGGGGGGAGATCAGCCCCAGCATTTT
. | TRBJ2-1 | TRBD2 | TRBV6-5 | CASSYSIAGGGEQFF | TGTGCCAGCAGTTACTCGATAGCGGGGGGCGGGGAGCAGTTCTTC
. | TRBJ2-5 | TRBD2 | TRBV5-1 | CASSLAPGLARQETQYF | TGCGCCAGCAGCTTGGCCCCGGGACTAGCGAGACAAGAGACCCAGTACTTC
. | TRBJ2-6 | . | TRBV15 | CATRTVLSGANVLTF | TGTGCCACCAGGACAGTCCTTTCTGGGGCCAACGTCCTGACTTTC
. | TRBJ1-5 | TRBD1 | TRBV6-5 | CASSGTGGQPQHF | TGTGCCAGCAGTGGGACAGGGGGCCAGCCCCAGCATTTT
once | TRBJ2-7 | TRBD1 | TRBV5-1 | CASSPDRGAGSYEQYF | TGCGCCAGCAGCCCCGACAGGGGAGCCGGCTCCTACGAGCAGTACTTC
. | TRBJ2-2 | . | TRBV7-2 | CASSSPWIIRGTGELFF | TGTGCCAGCAGCTCCCCATGGATCATCAGGGGCACCGGGGAGCTGTTTTTT
. | TRBJ2-7 | TRBD2 | TRBV13 | CASSNSGGTPYEQYF | TGTGCCAGCAGCAACAGCGGGGGGACACCCTACGAGCAGTACTTC
few | TRBJ1-5 | . | TRBV5-8 | CASSLVTGIVGNQPQHF | TGTGCCAGCAGCTTGGTTACAGGGATCGTAGGCAATCAGCCCCAGCATTTT
. | TRBJ2-7 | TRBD2 | TRBV7-2 | CASSSFPTGGDNSYEQYF | TGTGCCAGCAGCTCATTCCCAACCGGGGGGGATAACTCCTACGAGCAGTACTTC
. | TRBJ2-7 | TRBD2 | TRBV29-1 | CSVLTGTSGSEQYF | TGCAGCGTGCTGACCGGGACTAGCGGATCCGAGCAGTACTTC
. | TRBJ1-1 | . | TRBV7-9 | CASSLAQGTEAFF | TGTGCCAGCAGCTTAGCACAGGGCACTGAAGCTTTCTTT